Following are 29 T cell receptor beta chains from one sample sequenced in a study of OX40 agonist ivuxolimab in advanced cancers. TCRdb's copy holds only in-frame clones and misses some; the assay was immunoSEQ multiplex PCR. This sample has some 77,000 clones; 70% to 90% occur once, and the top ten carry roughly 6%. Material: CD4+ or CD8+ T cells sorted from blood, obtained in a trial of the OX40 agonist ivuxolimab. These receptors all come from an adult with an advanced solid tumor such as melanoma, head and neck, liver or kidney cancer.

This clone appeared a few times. The CDR3 reads CASSLEGGRLYEQYF. CDR3 nucleotide sequence: TGCGCCAGCAGCTTGGAGGGGGGCAGGCTGTACGAGCAGTACTTC. J is TRBJ2-7 and V is TRBV5-1; D tentatively reads TRBD1 or TRBD2 (6 bases each). Trimming stripped 0 bases from V and 4 bases from J, with 14 bases between. CDR3 length: 15 amino acids. Looked up from germline, CDR1 is SGHRS and CDR2 is YFSETQ.

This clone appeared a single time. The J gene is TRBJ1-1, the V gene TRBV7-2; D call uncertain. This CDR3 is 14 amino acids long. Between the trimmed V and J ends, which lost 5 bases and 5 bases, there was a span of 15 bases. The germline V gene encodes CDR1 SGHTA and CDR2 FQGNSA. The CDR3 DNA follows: TGTGCCAGCAGCCCAAGTCTCGGGGAGACTGAAGCTTTCTTT. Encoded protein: CASSPSLGETEAFF.

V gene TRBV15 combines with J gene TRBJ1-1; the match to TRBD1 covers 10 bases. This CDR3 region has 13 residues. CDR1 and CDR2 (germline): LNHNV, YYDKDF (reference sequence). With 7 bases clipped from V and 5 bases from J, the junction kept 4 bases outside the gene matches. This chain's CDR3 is CATTWTGGTEAFF. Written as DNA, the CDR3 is TGTGCCACCACCTGGACAGGGGGGACTGAAGCTTTCTTT. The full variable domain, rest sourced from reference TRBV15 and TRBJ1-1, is DAMVIQNPRYQVTQFGKPVTLSCSQTLNHNVMYWYQQKSSQAPKLLFHYYDKDFNNEADTPDNFQSRRPNTSFCFLDIRSPGLGDTAMYLCATTWTGGTEAFFGQGTRLTVV.

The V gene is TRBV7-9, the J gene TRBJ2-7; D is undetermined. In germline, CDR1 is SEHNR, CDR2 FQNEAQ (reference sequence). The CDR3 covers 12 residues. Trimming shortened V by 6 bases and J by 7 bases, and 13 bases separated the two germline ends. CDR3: CASRKSEREQYF. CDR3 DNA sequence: TGTGCCAGCAGAAAGAGTGAAAGAGAGCAGTACTTC.

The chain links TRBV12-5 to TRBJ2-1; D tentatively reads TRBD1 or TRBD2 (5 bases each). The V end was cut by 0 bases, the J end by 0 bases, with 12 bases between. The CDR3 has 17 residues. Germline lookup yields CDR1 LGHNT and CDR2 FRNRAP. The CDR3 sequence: CASGLVRDGSSYNEQFF. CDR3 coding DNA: TGTGCTAGTGGTTTGGTCCGGGACGGAAGCTCCTACAATGAGCAGTTCTTC.

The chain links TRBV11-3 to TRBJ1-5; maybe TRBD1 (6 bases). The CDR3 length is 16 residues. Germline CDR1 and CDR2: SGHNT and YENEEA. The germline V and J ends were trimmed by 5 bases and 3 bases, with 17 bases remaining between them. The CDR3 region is CASSGESGTPNQPQHF. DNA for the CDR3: TGTGCCAGCAGCGGAGAATCGGGGACACCCAATCAGCCCCAGCATTTT.

This CDR3 reads CASSLRGTYNEQFF. CDR3 nucleotide sequence: TGTGCCAGCAGCCTCCGGGGGACCTACAATGAGCAGTTCTTC. V usage is TRBV6-4 and J usage is TRBJ2-1; D is perhaps TRBD2 (6 bases). Trimming stripped 6 bases from V and 2 bases from J, with 11 bases between. The CDR3 is made up of 14 amino acids. Germline CDR1 is MRHNA and CDR2 is SNTAGT.

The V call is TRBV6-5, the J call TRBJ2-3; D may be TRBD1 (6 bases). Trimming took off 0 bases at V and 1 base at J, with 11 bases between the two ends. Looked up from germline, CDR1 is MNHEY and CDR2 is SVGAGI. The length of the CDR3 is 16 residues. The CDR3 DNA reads TGTGCCAGCAGTTACTCACAGGGCTGGGGCACAGATACGCAGTATTTT. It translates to CASSYSQGWGTDTQYF.

The CDR3 here is CASSPAAGTGTSSYEQYF. CDR3 DNA sequence: TGTGCCAGCAGCCCAGCCGCCGGGACCGGGACTAGCTCTTACGAGCAGTACTTC. The J gene is TRBJ2-7, the V gene TRBV7-9; 9 bases map to TRBD2. The CDR3 runs to 18 residues. V lost 5 bases to trimming and J lost 4 bases; unmatched junction nucleotides: 18. Germline V CDR1 and CDR2: SEHNR, FQNEAQ (reference sequence).

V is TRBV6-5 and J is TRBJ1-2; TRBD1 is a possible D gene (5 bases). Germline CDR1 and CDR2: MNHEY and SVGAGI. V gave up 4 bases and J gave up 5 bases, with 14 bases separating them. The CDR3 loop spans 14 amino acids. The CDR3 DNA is TGTGCCAGCAGTTCCGGGACGGCGATTTATGGCTACACCTTC. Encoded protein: CASSSGTAIYGYTF.

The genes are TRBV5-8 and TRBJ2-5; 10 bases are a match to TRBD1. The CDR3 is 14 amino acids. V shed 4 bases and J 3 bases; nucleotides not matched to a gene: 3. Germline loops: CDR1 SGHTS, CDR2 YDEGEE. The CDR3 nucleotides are TGTGCCAGCAGCGTAGGGACAGGGGAAGAGACCCAGTACTTC. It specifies CASSVGTGEETQYF.

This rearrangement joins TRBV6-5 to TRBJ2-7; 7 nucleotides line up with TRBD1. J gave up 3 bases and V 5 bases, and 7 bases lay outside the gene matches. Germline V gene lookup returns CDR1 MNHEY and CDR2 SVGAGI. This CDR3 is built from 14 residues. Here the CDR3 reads CASSRSGGIYEQYF. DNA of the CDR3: TGTGCCAGCAGTAGATCAGGGGGTATCTACGAGCAGTACTTC.

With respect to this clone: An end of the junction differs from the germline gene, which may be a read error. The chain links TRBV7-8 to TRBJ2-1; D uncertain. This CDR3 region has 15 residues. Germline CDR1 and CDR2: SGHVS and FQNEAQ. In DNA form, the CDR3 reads TGCGCCAGCAGCGACTCAGGAGCAGTATACAATGAGCAGTTCTTC. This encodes CASSDSGAVYNEQFF.

Here the CDR3 reads CASSQIIEQIYGYTF. The CDR3, as DNA: TGCGCCAGCAGCCAAATAATCGAACAGATCTATGGCTACACCTTC. The chain employs TRBV4-1 and TRBJ1-2; D is uncertain. V lost 2 bases to trimming and J lost 4 bases, with 14 bases between them. CDR1 and CDR2 (germline): MGHRA, YSYEKL. The CDR3 covers 15 residues.

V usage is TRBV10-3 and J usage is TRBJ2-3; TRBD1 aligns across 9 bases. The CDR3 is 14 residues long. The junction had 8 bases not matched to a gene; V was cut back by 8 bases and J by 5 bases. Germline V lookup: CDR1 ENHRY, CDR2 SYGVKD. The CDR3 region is CAIRTQGARDTQYF. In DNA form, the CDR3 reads TGTGCCATCCGGACACAGGGGGCGCGAGATACGCAGTATTTT.

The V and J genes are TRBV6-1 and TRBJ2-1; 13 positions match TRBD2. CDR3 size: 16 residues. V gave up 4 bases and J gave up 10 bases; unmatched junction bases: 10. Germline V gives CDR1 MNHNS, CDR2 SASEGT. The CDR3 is CASSVRTSGRAGEQFF. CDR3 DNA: TGTGCCAGCAGTGTACGAACTAGCGGGAGGGCCGGGGAGCAGTTCTTC.

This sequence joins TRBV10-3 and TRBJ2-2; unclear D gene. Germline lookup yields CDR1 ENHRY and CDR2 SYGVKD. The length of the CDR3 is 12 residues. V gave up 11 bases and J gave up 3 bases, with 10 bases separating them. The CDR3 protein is CAHQSDTGELFF. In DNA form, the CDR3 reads TGTGCCCATCAATCCGACACCGGGGAGCTGTTTTTT.

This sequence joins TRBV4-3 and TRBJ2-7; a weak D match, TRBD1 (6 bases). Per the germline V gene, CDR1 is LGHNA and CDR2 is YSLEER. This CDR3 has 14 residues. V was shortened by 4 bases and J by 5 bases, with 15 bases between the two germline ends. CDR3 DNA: TGCGCCAGCAGCCTCCGGACAGAAGGCCACGAGCAGTACTTC. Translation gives CASSLRTEGHEQYF.

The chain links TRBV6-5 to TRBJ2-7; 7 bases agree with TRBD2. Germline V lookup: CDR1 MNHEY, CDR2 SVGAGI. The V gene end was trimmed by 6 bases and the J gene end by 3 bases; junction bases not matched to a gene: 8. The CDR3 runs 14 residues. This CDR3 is CASSTGTINYEQYF. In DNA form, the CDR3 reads TGTGCCAGCAGCACCGGGACTATTAACTACGAGCAGTACTTC.

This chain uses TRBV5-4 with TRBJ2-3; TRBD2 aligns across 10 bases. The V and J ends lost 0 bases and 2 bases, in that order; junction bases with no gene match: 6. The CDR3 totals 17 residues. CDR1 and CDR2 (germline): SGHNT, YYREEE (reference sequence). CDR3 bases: TGTGCCAGCAGCTTGGGGCTAGCGGGGGTCCCCACAGATACGCAGTATTTT. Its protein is CASSLGLAGVPTDTQYF.

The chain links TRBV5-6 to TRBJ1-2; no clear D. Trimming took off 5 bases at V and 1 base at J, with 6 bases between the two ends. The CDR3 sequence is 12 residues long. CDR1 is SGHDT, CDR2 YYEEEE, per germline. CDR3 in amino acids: CASSGNNYGYTF. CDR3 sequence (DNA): TGTGCCAGCAGTGGCAATAACTATGGCTACACCTTC.

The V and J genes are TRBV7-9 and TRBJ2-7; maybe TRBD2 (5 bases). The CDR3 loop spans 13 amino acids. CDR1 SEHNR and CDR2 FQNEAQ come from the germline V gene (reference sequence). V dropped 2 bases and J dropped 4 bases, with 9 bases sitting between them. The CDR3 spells CASSLSRGYEQYF. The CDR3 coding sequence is TGTGCCAGCAGCTTATCACGGGGATACGAGCAGTACTTC.

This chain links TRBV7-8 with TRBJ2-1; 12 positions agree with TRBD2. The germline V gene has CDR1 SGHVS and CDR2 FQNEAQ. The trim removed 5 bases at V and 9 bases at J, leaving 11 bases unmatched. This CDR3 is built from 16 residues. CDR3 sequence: CASSRGLAGLTIEQFF. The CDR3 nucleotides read TGTGCCAGCAGCAGGGGACTAGCGGGCCTAACTATTGAGCAGTTCTTC. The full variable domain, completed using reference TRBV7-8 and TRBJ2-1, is GAGVSQSPRYKVAKRGQDVALRCDPISGHVSLFWYQQALGQGPEFLTYFQNEAQLDKSGLPSDRFFAERPEGSVSTLKIQRTQQEDSAVYLCASSRGLAGLTIEQFFGPGTRLTVL.

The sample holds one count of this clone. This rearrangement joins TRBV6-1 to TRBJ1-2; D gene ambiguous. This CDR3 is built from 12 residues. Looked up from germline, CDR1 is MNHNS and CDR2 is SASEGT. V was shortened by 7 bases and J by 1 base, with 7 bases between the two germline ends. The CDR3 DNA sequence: TGTGCCAGCATCCAGGATAACTATGGCTACACCTTC. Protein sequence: CASIQDNYGYTF.

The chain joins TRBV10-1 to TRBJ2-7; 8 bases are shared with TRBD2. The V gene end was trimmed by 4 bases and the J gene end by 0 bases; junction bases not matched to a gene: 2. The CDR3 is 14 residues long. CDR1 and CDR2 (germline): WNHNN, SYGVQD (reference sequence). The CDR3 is CASSGSGGSYEQYF. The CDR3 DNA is TGCGCCAGCAGTGGAAGCGGGGGCTCCTACGAGCAGTACTTC.

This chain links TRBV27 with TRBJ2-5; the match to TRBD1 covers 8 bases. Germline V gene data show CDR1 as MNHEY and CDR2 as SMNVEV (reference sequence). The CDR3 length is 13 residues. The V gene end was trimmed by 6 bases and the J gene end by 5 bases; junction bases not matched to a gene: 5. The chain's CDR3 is CASSTDRDETQYF. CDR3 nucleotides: TGTGCCAGCAGCACGGACAGGGATGAGACCCAGTACTTC.

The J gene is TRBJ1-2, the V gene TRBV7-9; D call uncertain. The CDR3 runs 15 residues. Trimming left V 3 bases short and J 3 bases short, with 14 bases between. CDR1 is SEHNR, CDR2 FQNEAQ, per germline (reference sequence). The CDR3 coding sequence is TGTGCCAGCAGCTTTCCTGGGCGGCCGCACTATGGCTACACCTTC. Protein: CASSFPGRPHYGYTF.

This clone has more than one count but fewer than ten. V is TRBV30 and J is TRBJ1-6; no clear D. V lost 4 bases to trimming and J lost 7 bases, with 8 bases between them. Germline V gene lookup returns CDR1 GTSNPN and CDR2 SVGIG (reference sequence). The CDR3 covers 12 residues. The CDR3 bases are TGTGCCTGGAAAACCGGAAATTCACCCCTCCACTTT. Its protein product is CAWKTGNSPLHF.

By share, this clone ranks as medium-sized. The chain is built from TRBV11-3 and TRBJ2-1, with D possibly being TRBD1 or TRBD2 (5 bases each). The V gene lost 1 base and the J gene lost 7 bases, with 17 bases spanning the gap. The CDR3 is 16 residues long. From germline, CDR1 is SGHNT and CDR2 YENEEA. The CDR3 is CASSLGVGTGTNEQFF. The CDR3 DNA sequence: TGTGCCAGCAGCTTAGGAGTCGGGACGGGTACTAATGAGCAGTTCTTC.